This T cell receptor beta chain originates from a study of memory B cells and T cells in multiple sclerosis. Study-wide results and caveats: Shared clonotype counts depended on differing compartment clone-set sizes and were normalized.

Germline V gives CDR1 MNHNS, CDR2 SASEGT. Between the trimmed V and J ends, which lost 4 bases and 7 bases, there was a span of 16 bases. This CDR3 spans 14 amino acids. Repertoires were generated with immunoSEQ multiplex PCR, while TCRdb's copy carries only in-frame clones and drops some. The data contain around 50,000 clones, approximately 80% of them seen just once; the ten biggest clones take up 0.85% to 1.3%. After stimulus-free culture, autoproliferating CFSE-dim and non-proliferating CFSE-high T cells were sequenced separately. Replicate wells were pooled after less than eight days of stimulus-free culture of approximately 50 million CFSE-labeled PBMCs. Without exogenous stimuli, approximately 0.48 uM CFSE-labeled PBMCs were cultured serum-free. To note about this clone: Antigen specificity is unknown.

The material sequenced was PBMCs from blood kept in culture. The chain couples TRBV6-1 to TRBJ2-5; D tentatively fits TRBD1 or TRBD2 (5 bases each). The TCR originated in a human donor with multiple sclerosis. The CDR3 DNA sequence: TGTGCCAGCAGTGGACTGGGGGTTCAGGGGACCCAGTACTTC. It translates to CASSGLGVQGTQYF.